This T cell receptor beta chain was identified during a study of blood T cell repertoires in COVID-19. About the research overall: The United States, Italy and Spain were the sources of the acute and convalescent COVID-19 samples. PBMCs, B-cell-depleted T cells, or T cells were the source of the cDNA or gDNA that made up the material.

Authors' processing steps: Reference gene primer amplification in the assay estimated nucleated cell counts. Produced via immunoSEQ multiplex PCR; TCRdb's table is partial and in-frame only. V and J calls and clone size are those listed in that table; D and trimming were worked out from the DNA. The sample lists around 100,000 clones, around 84% seen once, with around 13% in the top ten. Trimming removed 6 bases at V and 6 bases at J, with 14 bases between. The CDR3 runs to 14 residues. Germline CDR1 reads WNHNN; CDR2 reads SYGVQD (reference sequence). Material: peripheral blood. J is TRBJ2-2 and V is TRBV10-1; D is perhaps TRBD1 (6 bases). This sequence originates from a human donor in a cohort sampled during active COVID-19. The CDR3 sequence: CASRGQTTAGELFF. The CDR3 nucleotides read TGCGCCAGCAGAGGACAGACTACGGCCGGGGAGCTGTTTTTT.